This T cell receptor beta chain was found in a study of blood T cell repertoires in COVID-19. Study overall: Whether acute or convalescent, the COVID-19 samples came from the United States, Italy and Spain. From T cells, B-cell-depleted T cells, or PBMCs came the material, which was cDNA or gDNA.

Germline lookup yields CDR1 LNHDA and CDR2 SQIVND (reference sequence). There are 12 residues in the CDR3. Trimming removed 7 bases at V and 5 bases at J, with 9 bases between. In the original workflow: By means of reference gene primer amplification, nucleated cell counts were estimated. TCRdb's copy holds only in-frame clones and misses some; the assay was immunoSEQ multiplex PCR. Clone size and the V and J calls come from that table; the DNA yielded D and trimming. The repertoire holds around 90,000 clones, 70% to 90% seen once, with 10% to 15% in the top ten. The TCR comes from a woman aged 70-85 years with active or convalescent COVID-19. The chain carries TRBV19 and TRBJ1-5, with D possibly being TRBD1 (6 bases). The specimen was peripheral blood. CDR3 in DNA: TGTGCCAGTAAACAGGGTGATCAGCCCCAGCATTTT. Protein product: CASKQGDQPQHF. The variable domain in full, completed from reference TRBV19 and TRBJ1-5, reads DGGITQSPKYLFRKEGQNVTLSCEQNLNHDAMYWYRQDPGQGLRLIYYSQIVNDFQKGDIAEGYSVSREKKESFPLTVTSAQKNPTAFYLCASKQGDQPQHFGDGTRLSIL.